Reported below is one T cell receptor (beta chain). This entry belongs to a study of blood T cell repertoires in COVID-19. Whole-study context: Researchers got acute and convalescent COVID-19 samples from the United States, Italy and Spain. Sample material is recorded as cDNA or gDNA derived from T cells, B-cell-depleted T cells, or PBMCs.

In the authors' methods: Estimation of nucleated cell counts relied on the amplification of reference gene primers. TCRdb keeps only in-frame clones here, not all; method: immunoSEQ multiplex PCR. V and J calls and clone size are as listed in that table; D and trimming were resolved from the DNA. The top ten clones hold approximately 31% of a sample with about 86,000 clones, approximately 83% of them seen once. The receptor's source is a woman aged 80 or over with active or convalescent COVID-19. The sample consisted of peripheral blood.

For the CDR3, the DNA is TGTGCCAGCAGTGACTTTGGACAGGGCGGGAATGAAAAACTGTTTTTT. Translating gives CASSDFGQGGNEKLFF. The chain uses TRBV6-1 and TRBJ1-4, with 8 bases that match TRBD1. The V segment lost 3 bases and the J segment 5 bases; nucleotides outside the gene matches: 8. The CDR3 extends over 16 amino acids. CDR1 is MNHNS and CDR2 is SASEGT in the germline V gene.